This T cell receptor beta chain was documented in a study of T cells after yellow fever vaccination. This clonotype was seen repeatedly, ten times or more. Its antigen is unknown. Study-wide results and caveats: On re-exposure, the response was weaker but peaked faster, at day 5 versus 15.

The germline V gene has CDR1 SGHTA and CDR2 FQGNSA. The CDR3 spans 17 residues. V lost 2 bases, J lost 4 bases, and 20 bases lay in between. A universal primer site and UMIs were added as TCR cDNA was made by 5'RACE template switching. From the 5' RACE reads, TCRdb called clonotypes with MiXCR, one entry per CDR3 protein. The sample holds 200,000 to 300,000 distinct CDR3 sequences; approximately 3.5% are singletons and the top ten take 15% to 20%. The chain couples TRBV7-2 to TRBJ2-5; TRBD2 might be the D (6 bases). The source was PBMCs, collected 15 days after the yellow fever booster vaccination. The receptor comes from a man between 18 and 35 years old who received the YFV17D yellow fever vaccine. CDR3 coding DNA: TGTGCCAGCAGCTTAACCGGAGCGGGCGGGCGGGGAGAGACCCAGTACTTC. This encodes CASSLTGAGGRGETQYF.